This T cell receptor (beta chain) was captured in a study of radiation and T cells in renal cell carcinoma (dated by TCRdb to 2020 to 2022). Regarding the study in general: In total, 50 to 60 samples, comprising approximately 25 tumors and approximately 27 peripheral blood samples, were subjected to TCR beta sequencing. The final blood draw took place at 4 weeks after radiation, the same time as nephrectomy. In the 55 or so samples combined, 4 million to 5 million unique CDR3 nucleotide sequences were found, encoding 2.5 million to 3 million unique CDR3 amino acid sequences. Study-level results and caveats: Effects of radiation dose or scheduling on the TCR repertoire could not be addressed with the single-armed trial design. In blood, the top tumor clonotypes increased from baseline to 2 weeks after radiation and then shrank by 4 weeks, which suggests a temporary expansion of tumor-resident clones. Because no pretreatment tumor biopsies were available, whether clonotypes were present in the tumor at baseline could not be determined. Dynamics of the blood repertoire were not tracked past 4 weeks after treatment.

The immunoSEQ kit was used, according to the manufacturer's recommendations, to generate TCR beta libraries from genomic DNA. For library preparation, a first multiplex PCR was performed with proprietary primers, followed by a second PCR in which unique barcodes were added, and bead cleanups were performed after each round. A kit-provided positive control reaction and a negative control reaction were included in every sample batch. The final libraries underwent checking on an Agilent 4200 TapeStation D1000 ScreenTape, volumetric pooling, and quantification by qPCR. Sequencing ran on an Illumina NextSeq500 with a MidOutput 150-cycle cartridge, using 156 Read1 and 15 Index1 cycles with kit custom primers. The pooled library was loaded at 0.95 to 1 pM with around 20% PhiX control spiked in. The authors processed their data as follows. Vendor-processed data were analyzed in R, with a clonotype defined as all T cells sharing the same CDR3 nucleotide sequence. For clone abundance analyses, frequencies were normalized to the 10,000 most abundant clones per sample. Public T cell clones, which averaged fewer than five per sample, were excluded before analysis. An abundance difference of at least 32-fold between compartments was the criterion for calling clonotypes tumor-enriched or baseline blood-enriched. Clonotypes expanded or contracted between blood time points were identified with a beta-binomial differential abundance model. Similarity between tumor and blood repertoires was quantified using the Baroni-Urbani and Buser coefficient, and groups were compared with two-tailed Wilcoxon tests in R. TCRdb carries this immuneACCESS record with in-frame sequences only. Its versions omit some clonotypes, under half of them owing to an unresolved V gene in the studies checked, with the rest unexplained. V, J and clone size reflect that table, while D and trimming were determined from the DNA. For this sample the table gives just over 95,000 clones, of which around 80% were detected only once. The top ten constitute roughly 7.6% of the sample.

Its CDR3 holds 14 amino acids, cysteine through phenylalanine. Only CDR3 DNA is held: 42 bases, read in frame from base 1. CDR1 is given as SGHDT and CDR2 as YYEEEE, both from the germline V gene. V trim: 4 bases; J trim: 7 bases; unmatched bases: 1. This specimen's time point label, per the study, means: blood 4 weeks post-SBRT, at nephrectomy. The treatment or condition tag for this specimen amounts to: 15 Gy SBRT to primary tumor, nephrectomy 4 weeks later. Samples were obtained from a clinical trial, in which 15 Gy stereotactic body radiation therapy was delivered to primary renal cell carcinomas and nephrectomy was performed 4 weeks later. Serial peripheral blood from radiation-treated patients was sampled at baseline, 2 weeks and 4 weeks after SBRT to track tumor-enriched clonotypes. Every patient's renal cell carcinoma showed clear cell pathology. Genomic DNA for TCR sequencing was prepared using the QIAamp DNA Blood Mini Kit (Qiagen). Only samples passing all quality control checks were included in the analyses.

In regard to this clone: Its binding antigen is unknown. Base qualities are not provided; no much larger clone lies one nucleotide away.

This clonotype originated in a man between 60 and 75 years old with renal cell carcinoma. Sequences were derived from blood, sampled from a patient whose treatment included radiotherapy and nephrectomy. Recombination joined TRBV5-6 with TRBJ1-6, with TRBD1 matching 11 junction bases. Read as DNA, the sequence is TGTGCCAGCAGCCGGGACAGGGGGAATTCACCCCTCCACTTT. This yields the protein CASSRDRGNSPLHF.